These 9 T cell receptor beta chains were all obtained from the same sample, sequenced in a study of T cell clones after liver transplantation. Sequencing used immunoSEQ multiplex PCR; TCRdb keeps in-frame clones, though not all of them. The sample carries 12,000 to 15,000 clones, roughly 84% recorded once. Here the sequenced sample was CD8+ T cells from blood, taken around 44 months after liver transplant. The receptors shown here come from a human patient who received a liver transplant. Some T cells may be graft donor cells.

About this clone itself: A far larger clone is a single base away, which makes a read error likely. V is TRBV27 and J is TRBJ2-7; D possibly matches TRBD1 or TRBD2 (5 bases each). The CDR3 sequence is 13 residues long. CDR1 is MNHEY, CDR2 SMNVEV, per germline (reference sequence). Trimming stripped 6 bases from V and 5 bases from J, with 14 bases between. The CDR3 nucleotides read TGTGCCAGCAGATATCGGGGCTCGGACGAGCAGTACTTC. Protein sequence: CASRYRGSDEQYF.

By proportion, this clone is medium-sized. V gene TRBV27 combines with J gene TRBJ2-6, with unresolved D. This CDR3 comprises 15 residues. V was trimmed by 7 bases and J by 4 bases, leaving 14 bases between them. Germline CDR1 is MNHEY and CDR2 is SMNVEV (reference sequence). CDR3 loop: CASTSYSEGANVLTF. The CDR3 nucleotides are TGTGCCAGCACCTCGTACAGCGAAGGGGCCAACGTCCTGACTTTC.

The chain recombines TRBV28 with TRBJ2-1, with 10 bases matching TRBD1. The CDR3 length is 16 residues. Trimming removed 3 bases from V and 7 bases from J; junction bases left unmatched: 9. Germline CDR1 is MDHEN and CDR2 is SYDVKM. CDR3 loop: CASSFPLTGGSNEQFF. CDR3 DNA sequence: TGTGCCAGCAGTTTTCCCCTGACAGGGGGCTCGAATGAGCAGTTCTTC.

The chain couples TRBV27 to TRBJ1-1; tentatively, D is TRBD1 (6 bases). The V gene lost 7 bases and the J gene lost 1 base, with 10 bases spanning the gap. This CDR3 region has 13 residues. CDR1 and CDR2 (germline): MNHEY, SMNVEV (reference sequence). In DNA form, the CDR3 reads TGTGCCAGCACCCCGACAGGGAACACTGAAGCTTTCTTT. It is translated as CASTPTGNTEAFF.

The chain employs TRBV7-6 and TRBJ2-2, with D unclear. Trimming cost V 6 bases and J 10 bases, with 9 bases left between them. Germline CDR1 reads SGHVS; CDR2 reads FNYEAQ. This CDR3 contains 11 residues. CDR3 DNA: TGTGCCAGCAGTGGTGGGCCGGAGCTGTTTTTT. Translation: CASSGGPELFF.

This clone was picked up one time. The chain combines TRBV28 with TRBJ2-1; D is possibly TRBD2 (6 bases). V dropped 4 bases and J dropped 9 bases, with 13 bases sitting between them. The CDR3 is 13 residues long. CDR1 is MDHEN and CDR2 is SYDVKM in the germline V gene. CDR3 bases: TGTGCCAGCAGTTCGTATATGGGGGGTGAGCAGTTCTTC. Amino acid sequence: CASSSYMGGEQFF.

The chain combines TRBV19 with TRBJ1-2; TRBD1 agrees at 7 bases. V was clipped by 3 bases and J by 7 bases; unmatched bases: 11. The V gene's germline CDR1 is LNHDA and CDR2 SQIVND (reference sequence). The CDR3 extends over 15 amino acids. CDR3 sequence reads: CASSIWQGEIGGYTF. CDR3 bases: TGTGCCAGTAGTATCTGGCAGGGGGAAATCGGTGGCTACACCTTC.

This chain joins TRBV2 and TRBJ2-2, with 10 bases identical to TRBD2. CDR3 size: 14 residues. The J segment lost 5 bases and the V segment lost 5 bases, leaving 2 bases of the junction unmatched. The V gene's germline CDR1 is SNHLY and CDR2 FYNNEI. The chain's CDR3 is CASSLAGGTGELFF. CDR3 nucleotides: TGTGCCAGCAGTTTAGCGGGAGGAACCGGGGAGCTGTTTTTT.

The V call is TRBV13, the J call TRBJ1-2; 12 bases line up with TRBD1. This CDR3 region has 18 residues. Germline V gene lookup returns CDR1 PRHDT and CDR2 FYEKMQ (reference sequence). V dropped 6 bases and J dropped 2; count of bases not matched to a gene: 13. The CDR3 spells CASSFLGTGGLKNYGYTF. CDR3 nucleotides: TGTGCCAGCAGTTTCCTGGGGACAGGGGGCCTGAAAAACTATGGCTACACCTTC.